This T cell receptor beta chain is drawn from a study of blood T cell repertoires in COVID-19. Looking at the study overall: In each case, the material was cDNA or gDNA derived from T cells, B-cell-depleted T cells, or PBMCs.

V lost 0 bases and J lost 7, with 6 bases in between. The germline V gene encodes CDR1 KGHDR and CDR2 SFDVKD. This CDR3 is 13 amino acids long. Study processing details: The authors estimated nucleated cell counts from reference gene primer amplification. The data were produced by immunoSEQ multiplex PCR, yet TCRdb's version contains in-frame clones alone and is incomplete. That table supplies the V and J calls and clone size; D and trimming were determined from the DNA. The sample has some 43,000 clones; over 70% are singletons. The specimen was peripheral blood. The TCR comes from a human donor in a cohort sampled during active COVID-19. V and J are TRBV24-1 and TRBJ2-1; a weak D match, TRBD1 (5 bases). The CDR3 DNA sequence: TGTGCCACCAGTGATTTGCAGGGAAATGAGCAGTTCTTC. Protein: CATSDLQGNEQFF.